The rows below give T cell receptor beta chains drawn from one sample of a study of PD-1 blockade in classical Hodgkin lymphoma. Method: immunoSEQ multiplex PCR; TCRdb's copy keeps in-frame clones and lacks some. The data hold around 150,000 clones, with under 85% observed a single time. The input for sequencing was peripheral blood mononuclear cells (PBMCs), taken before the second cycle of nivolumab. These receptors were taken from a human donor with classical Hodgkin lymphoma. CDR3s include the opening cysteine and the closing phenylalanine or tryptophan. A D gene is named only where the DNA matches it firmly. Only part of the rows carry a size: once, few, many, or a class if the clone is expanded.

d_gene | j_gene | v_gene | abundance | CDR3nt | CDR3aa
TRBD1 | TRBJ1-1 | TRBV5-1 | few | TGCGCCAGCAGCCCAGGGACAGGGAGAACTCTGAACACTGAAGCTTTCTTT | CASSPGTGRTLNTEAFF
. | TRBJ1-4 | TRBV6-5 | . | TGTGCCAGCAGTTACGACCGTCTTTTGTTTTTT | CASSYDRLLFF
. | TRBJ2-1 | TRBV7-9 | many | TGTGCCAGCAGCTTACTAGAGCAGTTCTTC | CASSLLEQFF
. | TRBJ1-2 | TRBV6-5 | once | TGTGCCAGCAGTTCCTACGGGACGGATGGCTACACCTTC | CASSSYGTDGYTF
. | TRBJ2-3 | TRBV19 | . | TGTGCCAGTAGCGATGGGGCTTCTCCTAGCACAGATACGCAGTATTTT | CASSDGASPSTDTQYF
. | TRBJ1-4 | TRBV10-1 | . | TGCGCCAGCAACAGGGAACTTGTTGCAACTAATGAAAAACTGTTTTTT | CASNRELVATNEKLFF
TRBD1 | TRBJ2-7 | TRBV5-6 | few | TGTGCCAGCAGACCTACAGGGGCCCTCTCCTACGAGCAGTACTTC | CASRPTGALSYEQYF
. | TRBJ2-1 | TRBV21-1 | . | TGTGCCAGCAATACAATCCGGGACAGGGTACCCAATGAGCAGTTCTTC | CASNTIRDRVPNEQFF
. | TRBJ1-5 | TRBV2 | once | TGTGCCAGCAGTGAGATGGAGGGGGTGGGCAATCAGCCCCAGCATTTT | CASSEMEGVGNQPQHF
TRBD1 | TRBJ1-4 | TRBV10-2 | . | TGCGCCAGCAGTGACGGGGACAGGGATGAAAAACTGTTTTTT | CASSDGDRDEKLFF
TRBD1 | TRBJ2-7 | TRBV2 | once | TGTGCCAGCTCCAGGGGGCCGATTTTCGAGCAGTACTTC | CASSRGPIFEQYF
. | TRBJ2-1 | TRBV19 | . | TGTGCCAGTAGTATGAGTAGAAATGAGCAGTTCTTC | CASSMSRNEQFF
. | TRBJ2-5 | TRBV28 | . | TGTGCCAGCAGTGGGGAGACGGGTCTAGGGGAGACCCAGTACTTC | CASSGETGLGETQYF
. | TRBJ1-6 | TRBV7-9 | . | TGTGCCAGCAGCTTAGCCGCAGGCTGGTCCTATAATTCACCCCTCCACTTT | CASSLAAGWSYNSPLHF
. | TRBJ1-2 | TRBV5-1 | . | TGCGCCAGCAGCTTGGCCCCAGGGTCGGGATATGGCTACACCTTC | CASSLAPGSGYGYTF
. | TRBJ2-1 | TRBV7-9 | . | TGTGCCAGCAGCTTCACTAGTCTAGGGGACAATGAGCAGTTCTTC | CASSFTSLGDNEQFF
TRBD1 | TRBJ1-5 | TRBV10-3 | . | TGTGCCATCAGTGAGATGTTCCCTGGACAGGGCTATCCCCAGCATTTT | CAISEMFPGQGYPQHF
. | TRBJ2-7 | TRBV10-3 | . | TGTGCCATCAGTAACATAAGGGGGTCATACGAGCAGTACTTC | CAISNIRGSYEQYF
TRBD2 | TRBJ2-1 | TRBV6-6 | . | TGTGCCAGCAGACGGACTAGCGGGTCCTACAATGAGCAGTTCTTC | CASRRTSGSYNEQFF
. | TRBJ2-7 | TRBV19 | once | TGTGCCAGTAGTATGAGCCGGGACCAAGCTATCTACCCCTACGAGCAGTACTTC | CASSMSRDQAIYPYEQYF
. | TRBJ2-5 | TRBV6-5 | . | TGTGCCAGCATACGGGGAGAGACCCAGTACTTC | CASIRGETQYF
. | TRBJ2-7 | TRBV6-5 | . | TGTGCCAGCAGTTACGGAGGCACGGGGGCCCACTACGAGCAGTACTTC | CASSYGGTGAHYEQYF
TRBD2 | TRBJ2-2 | TRBV5-4 | few | TGTGCCAGCGGTCCTGGGCTAGCGGGCACCGGGGAGCTGTTTTTT | CASGPGLAGTGELFF
. | TRBJ1-4 | TRBV30 | . | TGTGCCTGGAGTGGTGGGCTAGTTGAAAAACTGTTTTTT | CAWSGGLVEKLFF
. | TRBJ1-2 | TRBV28 | . | TGTGCCAGCGCAGGGTTATCCGATGGCTACACCTTC | CASAGLSDGYTF
TRBD2 | TRBJ2-1 | TRBV10-3 | few | TGTGCCATCAGTGGGGGACTAGCGGGAGCGAGCTATGAGCAGTTCTTC | CAISGGLAGASYEQFF
. | TRBJ1-3 | TRBV6-6 | . | TGTGCCAGCACCTTAGGATACAGCTCTGGAAACACCATATATTTT | CASTLGYSSGNTIYF
. | TRBJ2-4 | TRBV19 | few | TGTGCCAGTAGTACCTTAGCCAAAAACATTCAGTACTTC | CASSTLAKNIQYF
TRBD1 | TRBJ1-5 | TRBV6-1 | . | TGTGCCAGCAGTGATCGGACAGGATTTAATCAGCCCCAGCATTTT | CASSDRTGFNQPQHF
. | TRBJ1-1 | TRBV5-1 | . | TGCGCCAGCAGCTCCCTTGAGACAGGTATGAACACTGAAGCTTTCTTT | CASSSLETGMNTEAFF
TRBD1 | TRBJ2-3 | TRBV11-3 | . | TGTGCCAGCAGCTTACGGACAGGGACAGATACGCAGTATTTT | CASSLRTGTDTQYF
TRBD2 | TRBJ2-7 | TRBV2 | . | TGTGCCAGCAGTGAAGCGGGACTACGTGCCGAGCAGTACTTC | CASSEAGLRAEQYF
TRBD1 | TRBJ2-1 | TRBV4-2 | . | TGTGCCAGCAGCCAGTCTCGGGGACAGGACGATAATGAGCAGTTCTTC | CASSQSRGQDDNEQFF
. | TRBJ1-5 | TRBV6-6 | . | TGTGCCAGCAGTTACGAAGGGTATCAGCCCCAGCATTTT | CASSYEGYQPQHF
. | TRBJ1-1 | TRBV19 | . | TGTGCCAGTAGTATTGGGGCCTCTCTAAACACTGAAGCTTTCTTT | CASSIGASLNTEAFF
. | TRBJ2-7 | TRBV4-3 | . | TGCGCCAGCAGCCAAGAATCTTCGGGTAGCTCCTACGAGCAGTACTTC | CASSQESSGSSYEQYF
. | TRBJ2-1 | TRBV6-1 | . | TGTGCCAGCAGTGTGCGGTCCTACAATGAGCAGTTCTTC | CASSVRSYNEQFF
. | TRBJ2-5 | TRBV6-5 | . | TGTGCCAGCAGTTACTCGACTTGGGGACCCCAGTACTTC | CASSYSTWGPQYF
TRBD1 | TRBJ1-3 | TRBV7-2 | . | TGTGCCAGCAGCTATCAGGGGGCGGGCGGAAACACCATATATTTT | CASSYQGAGGNTIYF
. | TRBJ1-6 | TRBV27 | . | TGTGCCAGCAGTTTTCAGGGGAGTAATTCACCCCTCCACTTT | CASSFQGSNSPLHF
TRBD1 | TRBJ1-5 | TRBV4-2 | . | TGTGCCAGCAGCCAAGTAGGACAGGGGGCTGGCAATCAGCCCCAGCATTTT | CASSQVGQGAGNQPQHF
. | TRBJ2-7 | TRBV28 | . | TGTGCCAGCAGCGGGAGAACCCCCGGGACTTCATACTTC | CASSGRTPGTSYF
. | TRBJ2-5 | TRBV28 | . | TGTGCCAGCAGTCTGTTGCAAGAGACCCAGTACTTC | CASSLLQETQYF
TRBD1 | TRBJ2-3 | TRBV6-5 | few | TGTGCCAGCAGGGACAGGGTATCAGATACGCAGTATTTT | CASRDRVSDTQYF
TRBD2 | TRBJ2-3 | TRBV7-9 | . | TGTGCCAGCAGCCCGGCGGGGGGCCCCACAGATACGCAGTATTTT | CASSPAGGPTDTQYF
TRBD1 | TRBJ1-3 | TRBV5-4 | once | TGTGCCAGCAGCCTGGTGGGACAGGGGGGCGGAAACACCATATATTTT | CASSLVGQGGGNTIYF
. | TRBJ2-7 | TRBV13 | . | TGTGCCAGCAGCTTACCCCCAAAACTCGAGCAGTACTTC | CASSLPPKLEQYF
TRBD1 | TRBJ2-5 | TRBV7-7 | . | TGTGCTAGCAGTCGACAGGGCCAAGAGACCCAGTACTTC | CASSRQGQETQYF
. | TRBJ1-2 | TRBV7-9 | . | TGTGCCAGCAGCCGGAGGACGGGATATGGCTACACCTTC | CASSRRTGYGYTF
TRBD1 | TRBJ2-3 | TRBV28 | . | TGTGCCAGCATAAACATGGGACAGGGCGGCACAGATACGCAGTATTTT | CASINMGQGGTDTQYF
TRBD1 | TRBJ2-7 | TRBV7-6 | . | TGTGCCAGCAGTTTGACAGGGGGCGAGCAGTACTTC | CASSLTGGEQYF
TRBD2 | TRBJ2-1 | TRBV7-3 | . | TGTGCCAGCAGCCGCGACGGGGGGGCCGCAAATGAGCAGTTCTTC | CASSRDGGAANEQFF
. | TRBJ1-1 | TRBV7-3 | . | TGTGCCAGCAGCTCCGGGGTAGGCACTGAAGCTTTCTTT | CASSSGVGTEAFF
. | TRBJ1-6 | TRBV7-9 | . | TGTGCCAGCAGCTTATCGAGGGATAATTCACCCCTCCACTTT | CASSLSRDNSPLHF